The 29 T cell receptor beta chains in this list originate from one sample, sequenced in a study of Graves' ophthalmopathy and Graves' hyperthyroidism. For repertoire sequencing, the TCR beta CDR3 regions were amplified from RNA transcripts. HTBI-primed RT-PCR formed the first round, and a multiplex PCR formed the second. TCRdb fed the multiplex PCR reads into MiXCR, producing one record per CDR3 protein. The table lists over 150,000 distinct CDR3 sequences, about 40% of them singletons. The specimen sequenced was peripheral blood. The source of these receptors is a woman aged 40 to 55 with Graves' ophthalmopathy.

The sample holds many counts of this clonotype. The CDR3 coding sequence is TGTGCCAGCAGCTTAAGGGGTGGGGTGGCGAACACTGAAGCTTTCTTT. It yields the protein CASSLRGGVANTEAFF. This chain connects TRBV11-3 to TRBJ1-1; possible D gene TRBD1, 5 bases. The CDR3 consists of 16 residues. The V gene's germline CDR1 is SGHNT and CDR2 YENEEA. The V gene lost 2 bases and the J gene lost 1 base, with 14 bases spanning the gap. Filled out from reference TRBV11-3 and TRBJ1-1, the complete variable domain reads EAGVVQSPRYKIIEKKQPVAFWCNPISGHNTLYWYLQNLGQGPELLIRYENEEAVDDSQLPKDRFSAERLKGVDSTLKIQPAELGDSAVYLCASSLRGGVANTEAFFGQGTRLTVV.

The sample holds one count of this clonotype. V gene TRBV19 combines with J gene TRBJ2-7; TRBD1 agrees at 10 bases. J was trimmed by 1 base and V by 6 bases; bases with no gene match: 6. The CDR3 contains 15 residues. Per germline, CDR1 LNHDA and CDR2 SQIVND (reference sequence). CDR3 region: CASSPTGGASYEQYF. For the CDR3, the DNA is TGTGCCAGTAGCCCGACAGGGGGCGCTTCCTACGAGCAGTACTTC. The full variable domain, completed using reference TRBV19 and TRBJ2-7, is DGGITQSPKYLFRKEGQNVTLSCEQNLNHDAMYWYRQDPGQGLRLIYYSQIVNDFQKGDIAEGYSVSREKKESFPLTVTSAQKNPTAFYLCASSPTGGASYEQYFGPGTRLTVT.

This clonotype was recorded at least ten times. The V and J genes are TRBV7-9 and TRBJ2-7; D is undetermined. The V gene's germline CDR1 is SEHNR and CDR2 FQNEAQ (reference sequence). The CDR3 consists of 14 residues. Trimming left V 5 bases short and J 3 bases short, with 14 bases between. The CDR3 region has the DNA TGTGCCAGCAGCACAGACTGGTCCAACTACGAGCAGTACTTC. It translates to CASSTDWSNYEQYF. The variable domain in full, completed from reference TRBV7-9 and TRBJ2-7, reads DTGVSQNPRHKITKRGQNVTFRCDPISEHNRLYWYRQTLGQGPEFLTYFQNEAQLEKSRLLSDRFSAERPKGSFSTLEIQRTEQGDSAMYLCASSTDWSNYEQYFGPGTRLTVT.

The table lists this clonotype with many counts. The rearrangement uses TRBV7-2 and TRBJ2-7, with a possible D match to TRBD1 (6 bases). The CDR3 runs to 14 residues. Trimming shortened V by 7 bases and J by 0 bases, and 13 bases separated the two germline ends. In germline, CDR1 is SGHTA, CDR2 FQGNSA. The CDR3 coding sequence is TGTGCCAGCACCCCAGACAGGTTCTCCTACGAGCAGTACTTC. This codes for CASTPDRFSYEQYF.

The V call is TRBV30, the J call TRBJ1-1; D possibly corresponds to TRBD1 (5 bases). This CDR3 spans 13 amino acids. The germline gives CDR1 GTSNPN, CDR2 SVGIG (reference sequence). With 1 base removed from V and 6 bases from J, the gap between germline ends came to 12 bases. The CDR3 loop reads CAWSAGREAEAFF. CDR3 coding DNA: TGTGCCTGGAGTGCGGGGCGGGAGGCTGAAGCTTTCTTT.

This clonotype was seen repeatedly, ten times or more. J is TRBJ1-6 and V is TRBV4-3; D perhaps matches TRBD1 (6 bases). The germline V gene encodes CDR1 LGHNA and CDR2 YSLEER. Trimming left V 4 bases short and J 5 bases short, with 12 bases between. The CDR3 is made up of 15 amino acids. This CDR3 reads CASSLIAGDNSPLHF. The CDR3 nucleotides read TGCGCCAGCAGCCTCATCGCAGGGGATAATTCACCCCTCCACTTT.

In this sample, this clonotype turned up many times. The chain joins TRBV6-5 to TRBJ2-7; tentative D call: TRBD1 (6 bases). CDR3 length: 11 amino acids. Trimming shortened V by 11 bases and J by 1 base, and 9 bases separated the two germline ends. The germline V gene has CDR1 MNHEY and CDR2 SVGAGI. For the CDR3, the DNA is TGTGCCCTAGGACAGTCCTACGAGCAGTACTTC. Translated, it gives CALGQSYEQYF.

The genes are TRBV11-1 and TRBJ2-5, with TRBD1 matching over 10 bases. Germline V gene data show CDR1 as SGHAT and CDR2 as FQDESV (reference sequence). There are 14 residues in the CDR3. V shed 5 bases, J shed 5 bases, and the junction held 5 bases outside the gene matches. CDR3 in amino acids: CASSPGQGVETQYF. In nucleotides, the CDR3 is TGTGCCAGCAGCCCTGGACAGGGGGTCGAGACCCAGTACTTC.

The sample holds many counts of this clonotype. This chain uses TRBV5-1 with TRBJ1-1; no clear D. The CDR3 contains 13 residues. V lost 4 bases, J lost 11 bases, and 18 bases lay in between. The germline gives CDR1 SGHRS, CDR2 YFSETQ. CDR3 amino acids: CASSQYTGIEAFF. In DNA, the CDR3 is TGCGCCAGCAGCCAATATACGGGAATCGAGGCTTTCTTT.

This chain connects TRBV15 to TRBJ2-5; TRBD1 aligns across 7 bases. The V gene's germline CDR1 is LNHNV and CDR2 YYDKDF (reference sequence). The CDR3 length is 17 residues. V trimming: 0 bases; J trimming: 1 base; junction bases outside the gene matches: 8. CDR3 protein: CATSRETGRYFQETQYF. The CDR3 coding sequence is TGTGCCACCAGCAGAGAGACAGGGCGCTATTTCCAAGAGACCCAGTACTTC. Supplemented by reference TRBV15 and TRBJ2-5, the full variable domain reads DAMVIQNPRYQVTQFGKPVTLSCSQTLNHNVMYWYQQKSSQAPKLLFHYYDKDFNNEADTPDNFQSRRPNTSFCFLDIRSPGLGDTAMYLCATSRETGRYFQETQYFGPGTRLLVL.

The chain has TRBV24-1 and TRBJ2-2; D unclear. The germline gives CDR1 KGHDR, CDR2 SFDVKD. The V end lost 7 bases, the J end lost 12 bases, and 14 bases lay between the germline ends. The CDR3 totals 12 residues. CDR3 nucleotide sequence: TGTGCCACCAGCCCCCCGGTAGGGCAGCTGTTTTTT. This sequence encodes CATSPPVGQLFF.

The rearrangement uses TRBV12-5 and TRBJ2-4; TRBD1 aligns across 8 bases. This CDR3 has 18 amino acids. The germline CDR1 and CDR2 sequences are LGHNT and FRNRAP. V was pared by 1 base and J by 0 bases, with 8 bases of the junction left unmatched. As DNA, the CDR3 is TGTGCTAGTGGTTTGGATCCCGACAGGGGATCAGCCAAAAACATTCAGTACTTC. Amino acid sequence: CASGLDPDRGSAKNIQYF.

This clonotype was observed a few times. The V call is TRBV6-1, the J call TRBJ1-1; TRBD1 might be the D (5 bases). Germline V gene sequence: CDR1 MNHNS, CDR2 SASEGT. The V end lost 6 bases, the J end lost 6 bases, and 11 bases lay between the germline ends. This CDR3 region has 12 residues. This CDR3 reads CASRSRGSEAFF. CDR3 in DNA: TGTGCCAGCAGGTCTAGGGGCTCTGAAGCTTTCTTT.

The rearrangement uses TRBV6-5 and TRBJ1-2, with a tentative D call TRBD1 (5 bases). The CDR3 length is 13 residues. V gave up 0 bases and J gave up 7 bases, with 9 bases separating them. Germline V gene sequence: CDR1 MNHEY, CDR2 SVGAGI. The CDR3 DNA reads TGTGCCAGCAGTTACTCGCCAGGGTTTGGCTACACCTTC. Translation gives CASSYSPGFGYTF.

This clonotype came up a few times. The rearrangement uses TRBV12-5 and TRBJ1-1; the match to TRBD1 covers 7 bases. From germline, CDR1 is LGHNT and CDR2 FRNRAP. The CDR3 loop spans 15 amino acids. V trimming: 1 base; J trimming: 0 bases; junction bases outside the gene matches: 2. In nucleotides, the CDR3 is TGTGCTAGTGGTTTGGGCGGGACAGTGAACACTGAAGCTTTCTTT. Translated, it gives CASGLGGTVNTEAFF. Filled out from reference TRBV12-5 and TRBJ1-1, the complete variable domain reads DARVTQTPRHKVTEMGQEVTMRCQPILGHNTVFWYRQTMMQGLELLAYFRNRAPLDDSGMPKDRFSAEMPDATLATLKIQPSEPRDSAVYFCASGLGGTVNTEAFFGQGTRLTVV.

The CDR3 DNA is TGTGCCAGCAGCTTTACAGGCGACAATTCACCCCTCCACTTT. Amino acid sequence: CASSFTGDNSPLHF. The chain combines TRBV7-9 with TRBJ1-6; D possibly corresponds to TRBD1 (5 bases). Germline V gene data show CDR1 as SEHNR and CDR2 as FQNEAQ (reference sequence). The CDR3 is 14 residues long. V lost 3 bases to trimming and J lost 7 bases, with 10 bases between them.

CDR3 coding DNA: TGCAGTGCTAGACAGGGAAGGGTTGGGCAGCCCCAGCATTTT. Amino acid sequence: CSARQGRVGQPQHF. This chain connects TRBV20-1 to TRBJ1-5, with D tentatively TRBD1 (5 bases). V was trimmed by 2 bases and J by 7 bases, leaving 15 bases between them. Germline-derived CDR1 and CDR2 are DFQATT and SNEGSKA (reference sequence). The CDR3 totals 14 residues.

At least ten counts were recorded for this clonotype. The rearrangement joins TRBV24-1 to TRBJ2-2; 12 nucleotides line up with TRBD2. CDR1 is KGHDR and CDR2 is SFDVKD in the germline V gene. With 4 bases clipped from V and 7 bases from J, the junction kept 6 bases outside the gene matches. The CDR3 spans 16 residues. The CDR3 coding sequence is TGTGCCACCAGTGAGCCTAGCGGGGGGGCCTTCGGGGAGCTGTTTTTT. It is translated as CATSEPSGGAFGELFF.

This clonotype has a count of ten or more. The chain employs TRBV12-3 or TRBV12-4 and TRBJ1-1; TRBD1 matches 8 bases. This CDR3 contains 12 residues. V lost 6 bases and J lost 8; bases outside the gene matches: 5. The CDR3 bases are TGTGCCAGCAGCCCCCGGGACAGGGAAGCTTTCTTT. Amino acids: CASSPRDREAFF.

For this clonotype: A junction boundary mismatches the germline segment, possibly from a read error. CDR3 loop: CASSGEPNTEAFF. Written as DNA, the CDR3 is TGTGCCAGCAGTGGTGAGCCGAACACTGAGGCTTTCTTT. The chain employs TRBV28 and TRBJ1-1, with D unclear. Germline loops: CDR1 MDHEN, CDR2 SYDVKM. CDR3 size: 13 residues.

This chain links TRBV15 with TRBJ1-1; D remains unclear. Germline V gene sequence: CDR1 LNHNV, CDR2 YYDKDF (reference sequence). The V gene lost 8 bases and the J gene lost 2 bases, with 6 bases spanning the gap. This CDR3 has 11 residues. The CDR3 coding sequence is TGTGCCACCCGGGAAAACACTGAAGCTTTCTTT. Translated, it gives CATRENTEAFF.

The V call is TRBV9, the J call TRBJ1-5, with D unresolved. Looked up from germline, CDR1 is SGDLS and CDR2 is YYNGEE. V lost 0 bases and J 3 bases, leaving 7 bases between the germline ends. The CDR3 totals 14 residues. The CDR3 DNA is TGTGCCAGCAGCGTAGGGGCAGTCAATCAGCCCCAGCATTTT. This translates into CASSVGAVNQPQHF.

This clonotype appeared many times. The chain recombines TRBV20-1 with TRBJ1-2, with D uncertain. This CDR3 has 12 amino acids. Trimming stripped 6 bases from V and 4 bases from J, with 12 bases between. CDR1 is DFQATT and CDR2 is SNEGSKA in the germline V gene (reference sequence). The CDR3 DNA follows: TGCAGTGCCCCGGAGACACGCTATGGCTACACCTTC. Translating gives CSAPETRYGYTF.

This chain uses TRBV6-2 or TRBV6-3 with TRBJ2-5; D remains unclear. This CDR3 spans 12 amino acids. Per the germline V gene, CDR1 is MNHEY and CDR2 is SVGEGT. V gave up 2 bases and J gave up 9 bases, with 10 bases separating them. CDR3 DNA: TGTGCCAGCAGTTACAGCTCGGACCCCCAGTACTTC. Protein: CASSYSSDPQYF.

In this sample, this clonotype turned up many times. J is TRBJ1-3 and V is TRBV4-1; maybe TRBD1 (5 bases). V was clipped by 2 bases and J by 14 bases, with 10 bases between them. The CDR3 has 11 amino acids. Germline V gives CDR1 MGHRA, CDR2 YSYEKL. The CDR3 nucleotides read TGCGCCAGCAGCCAACAGGGTTTCTTATATTTT. Translated: CASSQQGFLYF.

This clonotype appeared many times. V gene TRBV12-3 or TRBV12-4 combines with J gene TRBJ2-2, with D possibly being TRBD1 (6 bases). The CDR3 totals 15 residues. The V end lost 5 bases, the J end lost 7 bases, and 17 bases lay between the germline ends. CDR3 sequence: CASSPNTGQIGELFF. The CDR3 DNA reads as TGTGCCAGCAGTCCCAACACCGGACAGATCGGGGAGCTGTTTTTT.

The chain is built from TRBV28 and TRBJ1-2, with 9 bases aligning to TRBD1. Germline V gene sequence: CDR1 MDHEN, CDR2 SYDVKM. The CDR3 contains 15 residues. Trimming cost V 6 bases and J 5 bases; bases outside gene matches: 10. The DNA for the CDR3 is TGTGCCAGCAGCTCCCCTACCGGGACAGGGTATGGCTACACCTTC. It encodes CASSSPTGTGYGYTF.

The V gene is TRBV28, the J gene TRBJ1-2; 8 nucleotides agree with TRBD1. Trimming cost V 4 bases and J 7 bases; bases outside gene matches: 5. Germline V gene lookup returns CDR1 MDHEN and CDR2 SYDVKM. This CDR3 contains 13 residues. CDR3 amino acids: CASSYGQGGGYTF. CDR3 sequence (DNA): TGTGCCAGCAGTTACGGACAGGGTGGTGGCTACACCTTC.

V and J are TRBV6-2 or TRBV6-3 and TRBJ1-5, with 10 bases aligning to TRBD1. The CDR3 spans 15 residues. The V gene's germline CDR1 is MNHEY and CDR2 SVGEGT. V lost 5 bases, J lost 2 bases, and 3 bases stayed unmatched. CDR3 sequence reads: CASSGDRGGNQPQHF. The CDR3 DNA sequence: TGTGCCAGCAGTGGGGACAGGGGAGGCAATCAGCCCCAGCATTTT.